Each of the 3 T cell receptor beta chains below was sequenced from the same sample in a study of T cell changes during pregnancy in multiple sclerosis. This table comes from immunoSEQ multiplex PCR, and its TCRdb copy is limited to in-frame clones, with some not included. The sample yields fewer than 95,000 clones, 80% to 95% seen once. The sample in question was peripheral blood, obtained in the first trimester of pregnancy. Source of these receptors: a female donor in good health, enrolled as a control in a pregnancy study.

The chain is built from TRBV7-9 and TRBJ2-1; 11 positions agree with TRBD1. This CDR3 has 15 amino acids. After removal of 6 bases from V and 2 bases from J, the junction contained 3 bases not matched to a gene. The germline gives CDR1 SEHNR, CDR2 FQNEAQ (reference sequence). CDR3 DNA sequence: TGTGCCAGCAGGCCGGACAGGGGGCCCTACAATGAGCAGTTCTTC. This encodes CASRPDRGPYNEQFF.

The chain has TRBV6-1 and TRBJ2-3; D remains unclear. Germline V lookup: CDR1 MNHNS, CDR2 SASEGT. CDR3 size: 15 residues. The V gene lost 1 base and the J gene lost 2 bases, with 10 bases spanning the gap. The CDR3 here is CASSEVSIPTDTQYF. The DNA for the CDR3 is TGTGCCAGCAGTGAAGTGAGCATCCCCACAGATACGCAGTATTTT.

This sequence joins TRBV27 and TRBJ2-5, with 7 bases fitting TRBD2. Per germline, CDR1 MNHEY and CDR2 SMNVEV (reference sequence). V lost 6 bases and J lost 1; bases outside the gene matches: 14. This CDR3 has 17 residues. Written as DNA, the CDR3 is TGTGCCAGCAGCCGGACGGGGGGTCCCCCCGTCCAAGAGACCCAGTACTTC. It translates to CASSRTGGPPVQETQYF.